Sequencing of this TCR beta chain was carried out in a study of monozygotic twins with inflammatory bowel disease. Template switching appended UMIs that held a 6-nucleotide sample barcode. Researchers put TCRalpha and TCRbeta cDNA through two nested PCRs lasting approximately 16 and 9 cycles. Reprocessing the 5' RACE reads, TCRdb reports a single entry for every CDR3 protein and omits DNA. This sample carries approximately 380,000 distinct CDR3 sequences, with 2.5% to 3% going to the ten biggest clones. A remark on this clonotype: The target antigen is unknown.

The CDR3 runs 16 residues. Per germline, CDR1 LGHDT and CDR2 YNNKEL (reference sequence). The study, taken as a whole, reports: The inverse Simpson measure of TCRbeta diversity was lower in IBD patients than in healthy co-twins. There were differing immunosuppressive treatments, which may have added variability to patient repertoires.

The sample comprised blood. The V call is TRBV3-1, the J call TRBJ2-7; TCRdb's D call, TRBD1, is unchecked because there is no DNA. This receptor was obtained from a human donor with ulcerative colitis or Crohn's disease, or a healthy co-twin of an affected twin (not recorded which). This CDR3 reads CASSQSPGTPVYEQYF.